These T cell receptor beta chains were read from a single sample in a study of blood T cells in healthy people across ages. A single record per CDR3 protein comes from TCRdb applying MiXCR to the 5' RACE reads. Of about 970,000 distinct CDR3 sequences listed, roughly 51% are singletons. The sequenced sample was blood. All receptors come from a woman aged 55-75 years in good health. CDR3s include the opening cysteine and the closing phenylalanine or tryptophan. The order of the fields is D gene, V gene, clone size, J gene, CDR3 protein, CDR3 DNA. The D gene is left open where the match is weak. Clone size is given for some rows only: seen once, a few or many times, or a class if the clone is expanded.

TRBD1	TRBV7-3	few	TRBJ2-5	CASSPQTGGVETQYF	TGTGCCAGCAGCCCTCAGACAGGGGGCGTGGAGACCCAGTACTTC
.	TRBV10-3	.	TRBJ1-5	CAISDDSNQPQHF	TGTGCCATCAGTGACGATAGCAATCAGCCCCAGCATTTT
.	TRBV18	.	TRBJ1-5	CASSPPGQNQPQHF	TGTGCCAGCTCACCCCCCGGACAGAATCAGCCCCAGCATTTT
TRBD1	TRBV7-8	.	TRBJ2-7	CASSRDRDRVSYEQYF	TGTGCCAGCAGCCGAGACCGGGACAGGGTTTCCTACGAGCAGTACTTC
TRBD1	TRBV20-1	few	TRBJ1-6	CSASQGTGVPLHF	TGCAGTGCTAGTCAAGGGACAGGGGTTCCCCTCCACTTT
.	TRBV7-2	.	TRBJ1-2	CASSKAGQFYGYTF	TGTGCCAGCAGCAAGGCCGGACAGTTCTATGGCTACACCTTC
TRBD1	TRBV15	few	TRBJ2-7	CATRQGDLAYEQYF	TGTGCCACACGTCAGGGGGATTTGGCCTACGAGCAGTACTTC
.	TRBV20-1	few	TRBJ2-3	CSARVPGGGGDTQYF	TGCAGTGCTAGAGTCCCAGGGGGCGGGGGAGATACGCAGTATTTT
TRBD2	TRBV28	.	TRBJ2-7	CVTRSGSHEQYF	TGTGTCACCAGGAGCGGGAGTCACGAGCAGTACTTC
TRBD2	TRBV20-1	.	TRBJ2-7	CSARDLAAGVDYEQYF	TGCAGTGCTAGAGATCTCGCAGCGGGAGTCGACTACGAGCAGTACTTC
.	TRBV27	few	TRBJ2-5	CASSGSGQTQYF	TGTGCCAGCAGCGGTTCTGGGCAGACCCAGTACTTC
.	TRBV20-1	.	TRBJ2-7	CSARDRLPEATYEQYF	TGCAGTGCTAGAGATCGACTTCCCGAGGCAACCTACGAGCAGTACTTC
.	TRBV13	.	TRBJ2-5	CASSLGVASWKGVSETQYF	TGTGCCAGCAGCTTAGGGGTTGCTAGCTGGAAAGGGGTTTCGGAGACCCAGTACTTC
.	TRBV7-9	few	TRBJ2-7	CASSPAWGGYYEQYF	TGTGCCAGCAGCCCCGCATGGGGGGGCTACTACGAGCAGTACTTC
TRBD2	TRBV28	.	TRBJ2-3	CASITAGKSTDTQYF	TGTGCCAGCATTACAGCGGGAAAGAGCACAGATACGCAGTATTTT
.	TRBV27	.	TRBJ2-5	CASSLTLGGQETQYF	TGTGCCAGCAGTTTAACCTTGGGAGGCCAAGAGACCCAGTACTTC
.	TRBV9	.	TRBJ2-4	CASSGTGSFPTKQYF	TGTGCCAGCAGCGGAACAGGGAGTTTTCCTACCAAGCAGTACTTC
TRBD2	TRBV5-1	once	TRBJ2-7	CASSLDCGRFYEQYF	TGCGCCAGCAGCTTGGATTGCGGGAGGTTCTACGAGCAGTACTTC
TRBD2	TRBV12-3/TRBV12-4	.	TRBJ2-2	CASSGTSGTRNTGELFF	TGTGCCAGCAGCGGGACTAGCGGGACCCGTAACACCGGGGAGCTGTTTTTT
.	TRBV12-3/TRBV12-4	few	TRBJ1-5	CASRQSIDQPQHF	TGTGCCAGCCGCCAATCAATAGATCAGCCCCAGCATTTT
TRBD2	TRBV5-1	once	TRBJ2-3	CASSLSGGLSTDTQYF	TGCGCCAGCAGTTTGTCGGGAGGTTTGAGCACAGATACGCAGTATTTT
.	TRBV10-3	few	TRBJ2-5	CAISTGQETQYF	TGTGCCATCAGTACAGGGCAAGAGACCCAGTACTTC
.	TRBV6-6	few	TRBJ1-2	CASLVQGYGYTF	TGTGCCAGCCTTGTGCAGGGGTATGGCTACACCTTC
.	TRBV5-1	.	TRBJ2-6	CASSPLLASASGANVLTF	TGCGCCAGCAGCCCGTTGCTGGCTAGCGCAAGTGGGGCCAACGTCCTGACTTTC
TRBD2	TRBV7-6	.	TRBJ2-3	CASSLGPGLAGDTQYF	TGTGCCAGCAGCTTAGGACCGGGACTAGCGGGAGATACGCAGTATTTT
.	TRBV7-9	.	TRBJ2-6	CASNWYAMRQPSGANVLTF	TGTGCCAGCAACTGGTACGCTATGAGACAGCCCTCTGGGGCCAACGTCCTGACTTTC